Listed below are T cell receptor beta chains from one sample, sequenced in a study of a mutant IDH1 vaccine in newly diagnosed glioma. Their antigens remain unidentified. The table came from immunoSEQ multiplex PCR; TCRdb's copy has only in-frame clones and leaves some out. Counted here are tens of thousands of clones, 89% occurring once; the ten biggest clones make up roughly 20%. This sample comprised PBMCs, obtained from a glioma patient whose treatment included an IDH1 peptide vaccine. All receptors come from a man in his late teens or twenties with glioma. Each CDR3 is given with its conserved first and last residue. Each record gives: J gene, V gene, D gene, clone size, CDR3 protein, CDR3 DNA. D genes are given only for firm matches. The size entry is marked missing in some rows and otherwise reads once, few, many or a size class.

j_gene: TRBJ1-1
v_gene: TRBV10-3
d_gene: .
abundance: .
CDR3aa: CAISDSPGAGSEAFF
CDR3nt: TGTGCCATCAGTGACTCGCCAGGGGCCGGGTCTGAAGCTTTCTTT

j_gene: TRBJ2-7
v_gene: TRBV4-1
d_gene: TRBD2
abundance: .
CDR3aa: CASSQDRSGLAGREQYF
CDR3nt: TGCGCCAGCAGCCAAGATCGGTCGGGGCTAGCGGGGCGAGAGCAGTACTTC

j_gene: TRBJ1-1
v_gene: TRBV28
d_gene: .
abundance: .
CDR3aa: CASSLSGGTEAFF
CDR3nt: TGTGCCAGCAGTTTATCTGGTGGCACTGAAGCTTTCTTT

j_gene: TRBJ2-2
v_gene: TRBV14
d_gene: TRBD2
abundance: .
CDR3aa: CASSQEKLAGVTGELFF
CDR3nt: TGTGCCAGCAGCCAAGAAAAGCTAGCGGGAGTCACCGGGGAGCTGTTTTTT

j_gene: TRBJ1-1
v_gene: TRBV4-1
d_gene: .
abundance: .
CDR3aa: CASSQGPGRLNTEAFF
CDR3nt: TGCGCCAGCAGCCAAGGGCCAGGGCGCTTGAACACTGAAGCTTTCTTT

j_gene: TRBJ2-5
v_gene: TRBV4-3
d_gene: .
abundance: .
CDR3aa: CASSQAHGETQYF
CDR3nt: TGCGCCAGCAGCCAAGCACATGGAGAGACCCAGTACTTC

j_gene: TRBJ2-3
v_gene: TRBV30
d_gene: .
abundance: .
CDR3aa: CAWTFWPGAITPSTDTQYF
CDR3nt: TGTGCCTGGACCTTTTGGCCTGGAGCCATAACACCTAGCACAGATACGCAGTATTTT

j_gene: TRBJ2-7
v_gene: TRBV7-9
d_gene: .
abundance: .
CDR3aa: CASSSEAYEQYF
CDR3nt: TGTGCCAGCAGCTCCGAGGCCTACGAGCAGTACTTC

j_gene: TRBJ2-1
v_gene: TRBV27
d_gene: TRBD2
abundance: .
CDR3aa: CASSSLSGLAGVHNEQFF
CDR3nt: TGTGCCAGCAGTTCCCTGTCGGGTTTAGCGGGAGTCCACAATGAGCAGTTCTTC

j_gene: TRBJ2-7
v_gene: TRBV2
d_gene: .
abundance: few
CDR3aa: CASSEAPGAYEQYF
CDR3nt: TGTGCCAGCAGTGAAGCCCCGGGAGCATACGAGCAGTACTTC

j_gene: TRBJ2-5
v_gene: TRBV28
d_gene: TRBD1
abundance: medium-sized
CDR3aa: CASSTRPGQGQETQYF
CDR3nt: TGTGCCAGCAGTACCCGCCCGGGACAGGGCCAAGAGACCCAGTACTTC

j_gene: TRBJ2-3
v_gene: TRBV7-2
d_gene: TRBD2
abundance: .
CDR3aa: CASSLGLASDTQYF
CDR3nt: TGTGCCAGCAGCTTGGGACTAGCATCAGATACGCAGTATTTT

j_gene: TRBJ1-1
v_gene: TRBV6-1
d_gene: .
abundance: .
CDR3aa: CASKKSIGRSSEAFF
CDR3nt: TGTGCCAGCAAAAAATCCATCGGAAGGAGTTCTGAAGCTTTCTTT

j_gene: TRBJ1-1
v_gene: TRBV7-2
d_gene: TRBD1
abundance: .
CDR3aa: CASSEQGRRTEAFF
CDR3nt: TGTGCCAGCAGCGAACAGGGGAGACGGACTGAAGCTTTCTTT

j_gene: TRBJ2-7
v_gene: TRBV7-8
d_gene: TRBD2
abundance: .
CDR3aa: CASSSGSGPEQYF
CDR3nt: TGTGCCAGCAGTTCCGGTAGCGGGCCCGAGCAGTACTTC

j_gene: TRBJ2-7
v_gene: TRBV5-1
d_gene: .
abundance: .
CDR3aa: CASSLTFSYEQYF
CDR3nt: TGCGCCAGCAGCTTGACCTTTTCCTACGAGCAGTACTTC

j_gene: TRBJ1-4
v_gene: TRBV13
d_gene: TRBD1
abundance: once
CDR3aa: CASSLLGQNEKLFF
CDR3nt: TGTGCCAGCAGCTTACTGGGACAGAATGAAAAACTGTTTTTT

j_gene: TRBJ1-1
v_gene: TRBV2
d_gene: TRBD1
abundance: .
CDR3aa: CASSGGQGRAKGTEAFF
CDR3nt: TGTGCCAGCAGTGGCGGACAGGGTAGGGCCAAGGGCACTGAAGCTTTCTTT

j_gene: TRBJ1-1
v_gene: TRBV5-1
d_gene: .
abundance: few
CDR3aa: CASSLEGQNMNTEAFF
CDR3nt: TGCGCCAGCAGCTTGGAGGGACAAAACATGAACACTGAAGCTTTCTTT

j_gene: TRBJ2-3
v_gene: TRBV28
d_gene: .
abundance: .
CDR3aa: CASSPPGRRGDTQYF
CDR3nt: TGTGCCAGCAGTCCCCCGGGACGGCGCGGGGATACGCAGTATTTT

j_gene: TRBJ2-2
v_gene: TRBV9
d_gene: .
abundance: .
CDR3aa: CASSLSQGRAGELFF
CDR3nt: TGTGCCAGCAGCCTATCACAGGGACGCGCCGGGGAGCTGTTTTTT

j_gene: TRBJ1-4
v_gene: TRBV5-5
d_gene: TRBD1
abundance: .
CDR3aa: CASIRDSVNEKLFF
CDR3nt: TGTGCCAGCATCAGGGACAGCGTTAATGAAAAACTGTTTTTT

j_gene: TRBJ1-2
v_gene: TRBV7-2
d_gene: .
abundance: once
CDR3aa: CASSPTWGGPIYGYTF
CDR3nt: TGTGCCAGCAGCCCGACCTGGGGTGGTCCTATCTATGGCTACACCTTC

j_gene: TRBJ1-2
v_gene: TRBV5-1
d_gene: TRBD1
abundance: once
CDR3aa: CASSLDRALNGYTF
CDR3nt: TGCGCCAGCAGCCTAGACAGGGCCCTCAATGGCTACACCTTC

j_gene: TRBJ1-1
v_gene: TRBV28
d_gene: .
abundance: .
CDR3aa: CASAVGGRDTEAFF
CDR3nt: TGTGCCAGCGCAGTGGGGGGGCGCGACACTGAAGCTTTCTTT

j_gene: TRBJ1-1
v_gene: TRBV28
d_gene: .
abundance: .
CDR3aa: CASSWSQAEAFF
CDR3nt: TGTGCCAGCAGTTGGTCGCAAGCTGAAGCTTTCTTT

j_gene: TRBJ2-5
v_gene: TRBV28
d_gene: TRBD1
abundance: .
CDR3aa: CAMRGQSVKTQYF
CDR3nt: TGTGCAATGAGGGGGCAGAGTGTTAAGACCCAGTACTTC

j_gene: TRBJ2-3
v_gene: TRBV15
d_gene: .
abundance: .
CDR3aa: CATSSSAVKGTDTQYF
CDR3nt: TGTGCCACCAGCTCCTCGGCGGTAAAGGGCACAGATACGCAGTATTTT

j_gene: TRBJ2-7
v_gene: TRBV28
d_gene: .
abundance: few
CDR3aa: CASSSPGGTYEQYF
CDR3nt: TGTGCCAGCAGTTCCCCAGGGGGGACCTACGAGCAGTACTTC

j_gene: TRBJ1-2
v_gene: TRBV10-2
d_gene: .
abundance: once
CDR3aa: CATHWEAALGGGYTF
CDR3nt: TGCGCCACCCACTGGGAGGCGGCGCTCGGGGGAGGCTACACCTTC

j_gene: TRBJ2-2
v_gene: TRBV10-3
d_gene: .
abundance: .
CDR3aa: CAISESGLNTGELFF
CDR3nt: TGTGCCATCAGTGAGTCGGGACTGAACACCGGGGAGCTGTTTTTT

j_gene: TRBJ1-1
v_gene: TRBV6-5
d_gene: .
abundance: .
CDR3aa: CASSYGKNTEAFF
CDR3nt: TGTGCCAGCAGTTACGGGAAGAACACTGAAGCTTTCTTT

j_gene: TRBJ1-2
v_gene: TRBV10-3
d_gene: .
abundance: .
CDR3aa: CAISEGEGNGYTF
CDR3nt: TGTGCCATCAGTGAGGGAGAGGGAAATGGCTACACCTTC

j_gene: TRBJ2-3
v_gene: TRBV9
d_gene: .
abundance: .
CDR3aa: CASSPLGRVPTDTQYF
CDR3nt: TGTGCCAGCAGCCCCCTGGGTAGGGTTCCCACAGATACGCAGTATTTT

j_gene: TRBJ2-7
v_gene: TRBV10-3
d_gene: .
abundance: .
CDR3aa: CAISDTRGRLYEQYF
CDR3nt: TGTGCCATCAGTGATACGAGGGGTCGACTCTACGAGCAGTACTTC

j_gene: TRBJ1-1
v_gene: TRBV4-2
d_gene: TRBD1
abundance: .
CDR3aa: CASSQQTGGAVNTEAFF
CDR3nt: TGTGCCAGCAGCCAACAGACAGGGGGCGCGGTGAACACTGAAGCTTTCTTT

j_gene: TRBJ1-3
v_gene: TRBV6-5
d_gene: TRBD1
abundance: .
CDR3aa: CASSYSRQGDTIYF
CDR3nt: TGTGCCAGCAGTTACTCGCGACAGGGCGACACCATATATTTT